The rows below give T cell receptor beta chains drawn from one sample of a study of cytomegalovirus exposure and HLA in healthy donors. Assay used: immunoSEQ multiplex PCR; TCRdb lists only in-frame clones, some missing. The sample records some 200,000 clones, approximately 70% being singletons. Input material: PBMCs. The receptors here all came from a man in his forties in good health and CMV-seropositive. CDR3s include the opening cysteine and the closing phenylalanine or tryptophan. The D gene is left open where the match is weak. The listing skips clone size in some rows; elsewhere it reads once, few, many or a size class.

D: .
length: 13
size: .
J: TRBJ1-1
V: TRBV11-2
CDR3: CASSFQGNTEAFF
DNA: TGTGCCAGCAGCTTCCAGGGGAACACTGAAGCTTTCTTT

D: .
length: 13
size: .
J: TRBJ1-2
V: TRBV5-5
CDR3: CASSLVQDYGYTF
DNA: TGTGCCAGCAGCTTGGTTCAGGACTATGGCTACACCTTC

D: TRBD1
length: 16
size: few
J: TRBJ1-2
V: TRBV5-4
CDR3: CASSQAPTGVSYGYTF
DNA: TGTGCCAGCAGCCAGGCACCGACAGGGGTCAGCTATGGCTACACCTTC

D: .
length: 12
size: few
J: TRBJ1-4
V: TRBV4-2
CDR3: CASSQGERKLFF
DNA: TGTGCCAGCAGCCAAGGTGAGAGAAAACTGTTTTTT

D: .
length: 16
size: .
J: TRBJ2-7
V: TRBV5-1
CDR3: CASSLVSRGIAYEQYF
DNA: TGCGCCAGCAGCTTGGTATCTAGGGGCATTGCCTACGAGCAGTACTTC

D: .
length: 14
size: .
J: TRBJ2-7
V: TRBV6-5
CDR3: CASSPGRGVDEQYF
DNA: TGTGCCAGCAGTCCCGGCAGGGGCGTCGACGAGCAGTACTTC

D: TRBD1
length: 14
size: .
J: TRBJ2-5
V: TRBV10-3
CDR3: CAIRTDRGGETQYF
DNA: TGTGCCATCAGGACTGACAGGGGAGGAGAGACCCAGTACTTC

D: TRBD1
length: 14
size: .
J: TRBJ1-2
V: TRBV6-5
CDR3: CASRTSGTVYGYTF
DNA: TGTGCCAGCAGGACTAGCGGGACAGTCTATGGCTACACCTTC

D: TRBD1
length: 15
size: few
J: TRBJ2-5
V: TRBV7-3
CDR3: CASSLGQTNQETQYF
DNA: TGTGCCAGCAGCTTGGGACAGACTAACCAAGAGACCCAGTACTTC

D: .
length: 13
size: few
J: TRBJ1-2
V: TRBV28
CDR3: CASSYGGDYGYTF
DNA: TGTGCCAGCAGTTACGGAGGAGACTATGGCTACACCTTC

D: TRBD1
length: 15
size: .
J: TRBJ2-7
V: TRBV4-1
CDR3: CASSQIADRVHEQYF
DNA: TGCGCCAGCAGCCAAATTGCGGACAGGGTCCACGAGCAGTACTTC

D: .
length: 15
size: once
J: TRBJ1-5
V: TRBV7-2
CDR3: CASSAGGASNQPQHF
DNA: TGTGCCAGCAGCGCCGGGGGGGCGAGCAATCAGCCCCAGCATTTT

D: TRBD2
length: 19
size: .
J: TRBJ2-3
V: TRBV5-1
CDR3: CASSLWGTSGESSTDTQYF
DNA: TGCGCCAGCAGCTTGTGGGGGACTAGTGGGGAATCTAGCACAGATACGCAGTATTTT

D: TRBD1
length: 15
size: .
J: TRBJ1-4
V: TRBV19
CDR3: CASSMVDRLNEKLFF
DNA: TGTGCCAGTAGTATGGTGGACAGGCTAAATGAAAAACTGTTTTTT

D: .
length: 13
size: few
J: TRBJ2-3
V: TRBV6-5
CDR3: CASSQRGTDTQYF
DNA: TGTGCCAGCAGCCAGCGGGGCACAGATACGCAGTATTTT

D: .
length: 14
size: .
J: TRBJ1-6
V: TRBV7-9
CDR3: CASSYEGELAPLHF
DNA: TGTGCCAGCAGCTATGAGGGGGAGTTAGCACCCCTCCACTTT

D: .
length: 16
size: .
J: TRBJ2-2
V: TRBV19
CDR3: CASSMDRRGNTGELFF
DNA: TGTGCCAGTAGTATGGACAGGCGGGGGAACACCGGGGAGCTGTTTTTT